Listed below are T cell receptor beta chains from one sample, sequenced in a study of monozygotic twins with inflammatory bowel disease. After re-calling the 5' RACE reads, TCRdb lists one entry per CDR3 protein, DNA absent. This table lists about 160,000 distinct CDR3 sequences. The sample comprised blood. These receptor sequences come from a human donor with ulcerative colitis or Crohn's disease, or a healthy co-twin of an affected twin (not recorded which). Each CDR3 is given with its conserved first and last residue.

TRBJ2-1	TRBV9	CASSVVALAGVHSYNEQFF
TRBJ1-2	TRBV3-1	CASSQQGAHGYTF
TRBJ2-2	TRBV10-1	CASRGITGELFF
TRBJ1-4	TRBV5-1	CASSLAGAYEKLFF
TRBJ1-1	TRBV6-1	CASAKLLTGLNTEAFF
TRBJ2-1	TRBV11-2	CASSLRAGGPNEQFF
TRBJ1-1	TRBV12-3/TRBV12-4	CASSRDRGSEAFF
TRBJ1-1	TRBV14	CASSPGGGGRAFF
TRBJ2-2	TRBV27	CASSPYRGVTGELFF
TRBJ1-1	TRBV27	CASSLTLGPSNTEAFF
TRBJ2-7	TRBV18	CASSAGGNEQYF
TRBJ2-5	TRBV5-4	CASSRTGGQETQYF
TRBJ1-1	TRBV5-1	CASSPRGQPNTEAFF
TRBJ2-2	TRBV19	CASSIIRPGELFF
TRBJ2-3	TRBV7-9	CASSTGTSVNTQYF
TRBJ2-7	TRBV12-3/TRBV12-4	CASSFISTGRYEQYF
TRBJ1-4	TRBV20-1	CSARVVGLNEKLFF
TRBJ1-5	TRBV28	CASSLQGAFAQPQHF